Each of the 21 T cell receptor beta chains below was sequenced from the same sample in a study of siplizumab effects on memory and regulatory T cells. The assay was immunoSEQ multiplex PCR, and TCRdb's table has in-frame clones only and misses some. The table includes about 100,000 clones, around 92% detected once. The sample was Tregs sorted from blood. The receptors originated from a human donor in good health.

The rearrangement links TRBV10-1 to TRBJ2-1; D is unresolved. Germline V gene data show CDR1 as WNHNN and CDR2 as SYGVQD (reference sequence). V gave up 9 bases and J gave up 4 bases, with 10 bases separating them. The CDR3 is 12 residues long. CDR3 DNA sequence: TGCGCCAGGGTGCAGATATACAATGAGCAGTTCTTC. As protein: CARVQIYNEQFF.

The CDR3 DNA reads TGTGCCACCAGCAGAGATTTAGAACAGCCGGGGGGAAACATTCAGTACTTC. Its translation: CATSRDLEQPGGNIQYF. The chain couples TRBV15 to TRBJ2-4, with 7 bases matching TRBD2. The length of the CDR3 is 17 residues. The V gene's germline CDR1 is LNHNV and CDR2 YYDKDF (reference sequence). The trim removed 0 bases at V and 6 bases at J, leaving 11 bases unmatched.

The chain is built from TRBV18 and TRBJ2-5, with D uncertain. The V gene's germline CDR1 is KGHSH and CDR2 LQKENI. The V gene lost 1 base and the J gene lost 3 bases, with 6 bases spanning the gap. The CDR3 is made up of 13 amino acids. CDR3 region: CASSPLLKETQYF. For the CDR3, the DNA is TGTGCCAGCTCACCACTCTTAAAAGAGACCCAGTACTTC.

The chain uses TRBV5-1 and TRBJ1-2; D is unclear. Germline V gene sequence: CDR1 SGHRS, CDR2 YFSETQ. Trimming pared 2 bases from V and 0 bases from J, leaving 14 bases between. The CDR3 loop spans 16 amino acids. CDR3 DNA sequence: TGCGCCAGCAGCTTTCTTGCCCGAGGCACTAACTATGGCTACACCTTC. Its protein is CASSFLARGTNYGYTF. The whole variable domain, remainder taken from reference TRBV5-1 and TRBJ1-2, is KAGVTQTPRYLIKTRGQQVTLSCSPISGHRSVSWYQQTPGQGLQFLFEYFSETQRNKGNFPGRFSGRQFSNSRSEMNVSTLELGDSALYLCASSFLARGTNYGYTFGSGTRLTVV.

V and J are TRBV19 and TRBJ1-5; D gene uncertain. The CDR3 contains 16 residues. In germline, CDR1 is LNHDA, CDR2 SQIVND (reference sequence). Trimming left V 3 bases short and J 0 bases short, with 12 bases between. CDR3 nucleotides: TGTGCCAGTAGTATTGTAACCTTTTATAGCAATCAGCCCCAGCATTTT. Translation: CASSIVTFYSNQPQHF.

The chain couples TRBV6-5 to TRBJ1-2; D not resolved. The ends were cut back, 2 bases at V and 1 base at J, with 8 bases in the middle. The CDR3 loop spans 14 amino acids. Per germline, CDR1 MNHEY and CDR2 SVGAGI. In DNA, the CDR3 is TGTGCCAGCAGTTACACTGGGAGTAACTATGGCTACACCTTC. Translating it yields CASSYTGSNYGYTF.

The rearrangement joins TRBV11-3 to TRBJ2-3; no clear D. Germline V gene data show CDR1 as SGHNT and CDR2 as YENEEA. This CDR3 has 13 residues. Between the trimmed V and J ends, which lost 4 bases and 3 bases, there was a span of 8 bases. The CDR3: CASSSPSTDTQYF. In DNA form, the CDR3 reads TGTGCCAGCAGCTCCCCCTCTACAGATACGCAGTATTTT. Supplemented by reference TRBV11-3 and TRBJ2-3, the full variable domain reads EAGVVQSPRYKIIEKKQPVAFWCNPISGHNTLYWYLQNLGQGPELLIRYENEEAVDDSQLPKDRFSAERLKGVDSTLKIQPAELGDSAVYLCASSSPSTDTQYFGPGTRLTVL.

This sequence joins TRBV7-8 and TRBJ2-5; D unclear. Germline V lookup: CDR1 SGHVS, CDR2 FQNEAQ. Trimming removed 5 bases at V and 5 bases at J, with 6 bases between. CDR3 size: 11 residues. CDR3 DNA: TGTGCCAGCAGCGGGTGGGAGACCCAGTACTTC. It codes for CASSGWETQYF.

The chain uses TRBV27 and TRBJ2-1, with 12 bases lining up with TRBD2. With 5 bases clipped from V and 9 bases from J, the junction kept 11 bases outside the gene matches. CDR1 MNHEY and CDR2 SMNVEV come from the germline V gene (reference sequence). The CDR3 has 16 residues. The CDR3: CASSPMLAGGPIEQFF. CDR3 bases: TGTGCCAGCAGTCCAATGCTAGCGGGAGGGCCAATTGAGCAGTTCTTC.

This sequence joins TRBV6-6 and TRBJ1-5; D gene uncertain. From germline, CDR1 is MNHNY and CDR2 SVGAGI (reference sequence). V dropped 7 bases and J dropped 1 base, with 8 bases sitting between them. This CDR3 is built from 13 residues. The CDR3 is CASNSGSNQPQHF. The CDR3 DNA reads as TGTGCCAGCAACTCGGGAAGCAATCAGCCCCAGCATTTT.

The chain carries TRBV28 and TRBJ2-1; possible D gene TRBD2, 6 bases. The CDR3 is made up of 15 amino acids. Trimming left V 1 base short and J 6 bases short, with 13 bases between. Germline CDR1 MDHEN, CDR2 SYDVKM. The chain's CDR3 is CASSLYVAGSNEQFF. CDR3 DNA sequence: TGTGCCAGCAGTTTATATGTGGCGGGAAGCAATGAGCAGTTCTTC. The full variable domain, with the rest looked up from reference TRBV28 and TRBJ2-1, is DVKVTQSSRYLVKRTGEKVFLECVQDMDHENMFWYRQDPGLGLRLIYFSYDVKMKEKGDIPEGYSVSREKKERFSLILESASTNQTSMYLCASSLYVAGSNEQFFGPGTRLTVL.

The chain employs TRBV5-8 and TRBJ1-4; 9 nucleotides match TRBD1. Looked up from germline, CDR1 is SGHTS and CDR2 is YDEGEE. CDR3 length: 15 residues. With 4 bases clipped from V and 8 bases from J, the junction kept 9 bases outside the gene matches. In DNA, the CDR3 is TGTGCCAGCAGCGCGGGACAGGGCTCGCACGAAAAACTGTTTTTT. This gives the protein CASSAGQGSHEKLFF.

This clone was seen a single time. In DNA form, the CDR3 reads TGTGCCAGTAGTTGGGGCAGGGAGGGCAATCAGCCCCAGCATTTT. Amino acids: CASSWGREGNQPQHF. The chain carries TRBV19 and TRBJ1-5; TRBD1 is a possible D gene (5 bases). Trimming took off 5 bases at V and 2 bases at J, with 13 bases between the two ends. Germline CDR1 reads LNHDA; CDR2 reads SQIVND (reference sequence). The CDR3 sequence is 15 residues long.

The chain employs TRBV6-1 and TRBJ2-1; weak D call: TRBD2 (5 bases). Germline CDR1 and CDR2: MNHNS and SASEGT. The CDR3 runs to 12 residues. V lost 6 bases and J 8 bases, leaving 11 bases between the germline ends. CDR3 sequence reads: CASRAVGYEQFF. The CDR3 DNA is TGTGCCAGCAGAGCGGTTGGGTATGAGCAGTTCTTC.

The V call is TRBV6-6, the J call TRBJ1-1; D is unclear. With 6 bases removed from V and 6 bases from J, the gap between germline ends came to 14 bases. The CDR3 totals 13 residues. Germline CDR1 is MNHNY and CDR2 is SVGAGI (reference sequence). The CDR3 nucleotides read TGTGCCAGCAGCCTACAAGGATCTCCTGAAGCTTTCTTT. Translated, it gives CASSLQGSPEAFF.

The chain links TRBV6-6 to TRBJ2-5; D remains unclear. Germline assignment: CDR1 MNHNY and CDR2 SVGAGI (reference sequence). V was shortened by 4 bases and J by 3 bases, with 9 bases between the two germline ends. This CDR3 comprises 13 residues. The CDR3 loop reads CASSFGPKETQYF. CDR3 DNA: TGTGCCAGCAGTTTCGGACCTAAAGAGACCCAGTACTTC.

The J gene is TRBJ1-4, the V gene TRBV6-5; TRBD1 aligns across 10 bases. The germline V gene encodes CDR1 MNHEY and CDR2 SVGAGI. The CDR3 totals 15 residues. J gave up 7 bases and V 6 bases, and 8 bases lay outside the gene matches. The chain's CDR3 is CASSPSGTGVEKLFF. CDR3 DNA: TGTGCCAGCAGCCCTTCCGGGACAGGGGTTGAAAAACTGTTTTTT.

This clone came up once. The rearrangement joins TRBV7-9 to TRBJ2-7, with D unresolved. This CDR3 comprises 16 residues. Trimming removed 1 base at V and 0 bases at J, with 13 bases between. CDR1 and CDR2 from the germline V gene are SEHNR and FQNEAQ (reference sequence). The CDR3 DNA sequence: TGTGCCAGCAGCTTAGGCGACGCTTTGAGCTCCTACGAGCAGTACTTC. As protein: CASSLGDALSSYEQYF.

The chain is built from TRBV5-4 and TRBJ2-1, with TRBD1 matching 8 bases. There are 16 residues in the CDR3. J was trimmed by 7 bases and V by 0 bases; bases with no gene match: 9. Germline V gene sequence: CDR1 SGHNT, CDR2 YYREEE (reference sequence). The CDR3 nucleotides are TGTGCCAGCAGCTTGGCCCTTGGACAGGGAGGAAATGAGCAGTTCTTC. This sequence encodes CASSLALGQGGNEQFF.

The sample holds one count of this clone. The CDR3 loop reads CASRLWTGSTDTQYF. The CDR3 DNA follows: TGCGCCAGCAGGTTGTGGACAGGGAGCACAGATACGCAGTATTTT. V and J are TRBV5-1 and TRBJ2-3, with 8 positions matching TRBD1. The CDR3 has 15 residues. Germline CDR1 and CDR2: SGHRS and YFSETQ. The V segment lost 5 bases and the J segment 0 bases; nucleotides outside the gene matches: 5.

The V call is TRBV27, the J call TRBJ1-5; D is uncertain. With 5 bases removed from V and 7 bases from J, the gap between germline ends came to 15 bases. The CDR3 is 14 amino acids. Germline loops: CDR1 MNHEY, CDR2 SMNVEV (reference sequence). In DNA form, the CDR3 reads TGTGCCAGCAGTCGGGCCCAACAAGGGCAGCCCCAGCATTTT. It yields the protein CASSRAQQGQPQHF.